This T cell receptor (beta chain) was captured by sequencing in a study of blood T cell repertoires in COVID-19. Study overall: PBMCs, B-cell-depleted T cells, or T cells provided the cDNA or gDNA that made up the material.

The authors' processing: Amplification of reference gene primers was used by the study to estimate nucleated cell counts. Assay used: immunoSEQ multiplex PCR; TCRdb lists only in-frame clones, some missing. V and J calls and clone size are those listed in that table; D and trimming were worked out from the DNA. The sample lists roughly 420,000 clones; 85% to 90% were seen once. The germline V gene has CDR1 GTSNPN and CDR2 SVGIG (reference sequence). With V trimmed by 4 bases and J by 4 bases, 8 bases remained unmatched. The CDR3 is 14 amino acids. Across 24 US areas, participants ranged in age from about 18 to 100 years.

The clonotype was recovered from a woman aged 25-40 years with acute COVID-19. The chain joins TRBV30 to TRBJ1-2; 8 bases align to TRBD1. Source material: PBMCs or T cells enriched from blood (not recorded which). CDR3 nucleotides: TGTGCCTGGAAGGGGGGAGACAGGGGCTATGGCTACACCTTC. This encodes CAWKGGDRGYGYTF. Variable domain in full (rest from reference TRBV30 and TRBJ1-2): SQTIHQWPATLVQPVGSPLSLECTVEGTSNPNLYWYRQAAGRGLQLLFYSVGIGQISSEVPQNLSASRPQDRQFILSSKKLLLSDSGFYLCAWKGGDRGYGYTFGSGTRLTVV.